These T cell receptor beta chains were read from a single sample in a study of control samples from healthy donors and cancer patients. Libraries were prepared by immunoSEQ multiplex PCR; TCRdb keeps only in-frame clonotypes and omits some of them. The repertoire holds 150,000 to 200,000 clones, approximately 94% seen once, with 14% in the top ten. The specimen was PBMCs. The receptors originated from a man between 60 and 75 years old with colorectal cancer. Both conserved end residues are part of each CDR3.

>TRBJ1-1|TRBV5-6
CASSFGRWNTEAFF
>TRBJ2-3|TRBV6-7
CASSNWDRGREYTQYF
>TRBJ1-3|TRBV11-2
CASSLERQGSGNTIYF
>TRBJ1-2|TRBV4-2
CASSPTQGSYGYTF
>TRBJ1-1|TRBV3-1/TRBV3-2
CASSQAGRVTEAFF
>TRBJ1-5|TRBV29-1
CSVGGDNSNQPQHF
>TRBJ1-6|TRBV19
CATQGARNSPLHF
>TRBJ2-3|TRBV4-2
CASSPLAGVTDTQYF
>TRBJ2-1|TRBV3-1/TRBV3-2
CASSQTGEVGEEQFF
>TRBJ2-1|TRBV5-1
CASSSRTMSYNEQFF
>TRBJ1-5|TRBV6-5
CASRQQGGNNQPQHF
>TRBJ2-5|TRBV7-2
CASSEIRGTDGETQYF
>TRBJ2-7|TRBV4-3
CASSQTRTGLQQYF
>TRBJ1-2|TRBV24-1
CATSDTTASVIGYTF
>TRBJ2-3|TRBV9
CASSLGTGRSDTQYF
>TRBJ2-2|TRBV10-1
CASSPRTGELFF
>TRBJ2-1|TRBV11-3
CASSLTGLSYNEQFF
>TRBJ2-7|TRBV6-2/TRBV6-3
CASSYGTLSYEQYF
>TRBJ2-6|TRBV29-1
CSVGDRAGANVLTF
>TRBJ1-3|TRBV3-1/TRBV3-2
CASSQVRDSGNTIYF
>TRBJ2-5|TRBV7-9
CASSSRGLQETQYF
>TRBJ2-1|TRBV7-9
CASSSRTSPFF
>TRBJ1-5|TRBV3-1/TRBV3-2
CASSQGGADQPQHF
>TRBJ2-7|TRBV5-1
CASTTTGGWDEQYF
>TRBJ1-4|TRBV5-1
CASSPTGGSDEKLFF
>TRBJ1-1|TRBV7-2
CASSADRVKNTEAFF
>TRBJ1-2|TRBV19
CASSPQPQGRGGYTF
>TRBJ2-5|TRBV28
CASTSGPETQYF
>TRBJ1-1|TRBV18
CASSPMNTEAFF
>TRBJ1-4|TRBV19
CASSFWTGTLSATNEKLFF
>TRBJ1-6|TRBV5-5
CASSLGGRGNNSPLHF
>TRBJ2-7|TRBV7-9
CASSSPGTASYEQYF
>TRBJ1-5|TRBV30
CAFLLSGQGANQPQHF
>TRBJ2-5|TRBV10-1
CASRPQKGIQETQYF
>TRBJ2-3|TRBV7-9
CASTGLSTDTQYF
>TRBJ1-3|TRBV19
CASSPGIFTGNTIYF
>TRBJ2-7|TRBV21-1
CASSKGGAGYEQYF
>TRBJ1-2|TRBV11-2
CASSPLEGGQGQANYGYTF
>TRBJ1-2|TRBV5-6
CASSLAASLDYTF
>TRBJ1-2|TRBV6-6
CASSPTRTAVDYTF
>TRBJ1-1|TRBV14
CASSRTGRGAFF
>TRBJ2-1|TRBV24-1
CATSDPTSGWDEQFF
>TRBJ1-6|TRBV19
CASSRWGGTGGSSYNSPLHF
>TRBJ2-7|TRBV3-1/TRBV3-2
CASSQPTSTGSYEQYF